The T cell receptor beta chain described here comes from a study of shared clonotypes between healthy human individuals. All donors were Caucasian adults living in Nashville, Tennessee. Germline CDR1 MNHNY, CDR2 SVGAGI (reference sequence). The CDR3 has 15 amino acids. The ends were cut back, 4 bases at V and 3 bases at J, with 14 bases in the middle. Data came from immunoSEQ multiplex PCR; TCRdb stores just in-frame clones and leaves some out. The repertoire holds a few million clones, with approximately 92% as singletons. The chain recombines TRBV6-6 with TRBJ2-3; a possible D gene is TRBD2 (6 bases). The TCR sequence derives from a man aged 18 to 29 in good health. Sequencing was carried out using naive CD4+ T cells sorted from blood. Subset: CD45RA+ positively selected. The CDR3 reads CASSSSMGGTDTQYF. CDR3 in DNA: TGTGCCAGCAGTTCCTCGATGGGGGGAACAGATACGCAGTATTTT.